One sample yielded the 28 T cell receptor beta chains listed below, sequenced in a study of blood T cells in healthy people across ages (dated by TCRdb to about 2015). The library was built by means of 5' RACE. Data came from an Illumina HiSeq 2500. A second PCR of about 6 to 11 cycles was performed with a sample-barcoded 5' primer and a J-beta primer mix. TCRdb passed the public sequencing reads through fastp at Q25 and MiXCR, retaining productive beta sequences. Each record represents a unique CDR3 protein, reported with the most common genes and DNA among its rows. Across this sample there are about a million distinct CDR3 sequences, with about 48% seen only once. Of the sample, 13% is held by the ten largest clones. The sample comprised blood. The receptors here all came from a man between 25 and 39 years old in good health.

The chain uses TRBV6-5 and TRBJ2-4, with D perhaps matching TRBD1 (5 bases). The DNA end lines up better with TRBJ2-7; the J call may be wrong. The CDR3 has 17 amino acids. CDR1 MNHEY and CDR2 SVGAGI come from the germline V gene. The CDR3 reads CASSYSRAGSIPYEQYF. In DNA, the CDR3 is TGTGCCAGCAGTTACTCTAGGGCAGGGTCAATCCCCTACGAGCAGTACTTC.

The chain combines TRBV5-5 with TRBJ2-4; D possibly corresponds to TRBD1 (5 bases). The CDR3 length is 14 residues. The germline CDR1 and CDR2 sequences are SGHKS and YYEKEE (reference sequence). V dropped 6 bases and J dropped 1 base, with 11 bases sitting between them. The CDR3: CASTLGAAKNIQYF. The CDR3 DNA reads as TGTGCCAGCACCCTTGGGGCGGCCAAAAACATTCAGTACTTC.

V is TRBV7-2 and J is TRBJ1-1; D gene unclear. CDR1 SGHTA and CDR2 FQGNSA come from the germline V gene. V dropped 0 bases and J dropped 5 bases, with 7 bases sitting between them. The CDR3 is made up of 13 amino acids. CDR3 region: CASSLAQQTEAFF. The CDR3 bases are TGTGCCAGCAGCTTAGCGCAGCAGACTGAAGCTTTCTTT.

The chain carries TRBV5-6 and TRBJ2-5; TRBD2 aligns across 9 bases. Trimming removed 4 bases from V and 0 bases from J; junction bases left unmatched: 4. In germline, CDR1 is SGHDT, CDR2 YYEEEE. The CDR3 covers 15 residues. CDR3: CASSSSGGHQETQYF. CDR3 bases: TGTGCCAGCAGCAGCAGCGGGGGGCACCAAGAGACCCAGTACTTC.

This sequence joins TRBV20-1 and TRBJ2-3; D is ambiguous. The CDR3 sequence is 13 residues long. Between the trimmed V and J ends, which lost 5 bases and 0 bases, there was a span of 9 bases. Looked up from germline, CDR1 is DFQATT and CDR2 is SNEGSKA (reference sequence). CDR3 sequence: CSARNSSTDTQYF. CDR3 in DNA: TGCAGTGCTCGAAACAGCAGCACAGATACGCAGTATTTT.

The rearrangement uses TRBV25-1 and TRBJ1-2, with D possibly being TRBD1 (6 bases). Germline CDR1 and CDR2: MGHDK and SYGVNS. V lost 6 bases and J lost 5, with 13 bases in between. The CDR3 has 13 amino acids. CDR3 amino acids: CASRRGATYGYTF. CDR3 coding DNA: TGTGCCAGCAGGAGGGGGGCCACATATGGCTACACCTTC.

J is TRBJ1-5 and V is TRBV20-1; D gene unclear. V was trimmed by 0 bases and J by 1 base, leaving 10 bases between them. This CDR3 region has 15 residues. Per the germline V gene, CDR1 is DFQATT and CDR2 is SNEGSKA (reference sequence). The CDR3 DNA reads TGCAGTGCTAGAGATGCCGGGAGCAGCAATCAGCCCCAGCATTTT. It specifies CSARDAGSSNQPQHF.

The V and J genes are TRBV4-3 and TRBJ2-1, with 10 bases matching TRBD2. The J segment lost 9 bases and the V segment lost 4 bases, leaving 9 bases of the junction unmatched. Germline V gene sequence: CDR1 LGHNA, CDR2 YSLEER. This CDR3 region has 15 residues. The CDR3 DNA follows: TGCGCCAGCAGCCCTCTAGCGGGGGAAATCAGTGAGCAGTTCTTC. Amino acid sequence: CASSPLAGEISEQFF.

The chain combines TRBV6-2 or TRBV6-3 with TRBJ2-7; the D gene is possibly TRBD1 (5 bases). This CDR3 contains 15 residues. V was trimmed by 6 bases and J by 2 bases, leaving 17 bases between them. Germline CDR1 and CDR2: MNHEY and SVGEGT. The CDR3 is CASRQTGSRPYEQYF. DNA for the CDR3: TGTGCCAGCAGACAAACAGGTTCTCGCCCCTACGAGCAGTACTTC.

The chain recombines TRBV29-1 with TRBJ2-1; 11 nucleotides align to TRBD2. The CDR3 spans 16 residues. The J segment lost 0 bases and the V segment lost 5 bases, leaving 6 bases of the junction unmatched. CDR1 is SQVTM and CDR2 is ANQGSEA in the germline V gene. This chain's CDR3 is CSVSGLADSSYNEQFF. Here the CDR3 DNA reads TGCAGCGTTTCGGGACTAGCGGACAGCTCCTACAATGAGCAGTTCTTC.

Concerning this clonotype: The junction does not match germline at one end; this may be a read error. CDR3 sequence reads: CAGSYRGDQPQHF. In nucleotides, the CDR3 is TGTGCCGGCAGTTACAGGGGAGATCAGCCCCAGCATTTT. This rearrangement joins TRBV6-5 to TRBJ1-5, with TRBD1 matching over 7 bases. CDR3 length: 13 amino acids. Per the germline V gene, CDR1 is MNHEY and CDR2 is SVGAGI.

The chain is built from TRBV6-1 and TRBJ1-2; D is perhaps TRBD1 (5 bases). The CDR3 has 13 amino acids. Germline V CDR1 and CDR2: MNHNS, SASEGT. Trimming stripped 7 bases from V and 8 bases from J, with 17 bases between. The CDR3 reads CASTQKGPRGYTF. CDR3 nucleotides: TGTGCCAGCACCCAAAAGGGACCCAGGGGCTACACCTTC.

This chain uses TRBV6-1 with TRBJ1-2; D might be TRBD1 (6 bases). The V and J ends lost 3 bases and 3 bases respectively, with 14 bases between them. The CDR3 is 15 residues long. Per germline, CDR1 MNHNS and CDR2 SASEGT. The CDR3, as DNA: TGTGCCAGCAGTGAGGACGGACAGTGGGACTATGGCTACACCTTC. As protein: CASSEDGQWDYGYTF.

This clonotype was picked up one time. The germline gene is not matched at one end of the junction; a read error may be the cause. The V gene is TRBV4-1, the J gene TRBJ2-3; possible D gene TRBD2, 5 bases. The CDR3 loop spans 15 amino acids. Germline V CDR1 and CDR2: MGHRA, YSYEKL. CDR3: CASGHHERELDTQYF. For the CDR3, the DNA is TGCGCCAGCGGCCATCACGAAAGGGAGCTCGATACGCAGTATTTT.

V is TRBV7-8 and J is TRBJ2-3; no clear D. The CDR3 is 15 residues long. CDR1 is SGHVS and CDR2 is FQNEAQ in the germline V gene. V shed 1 base and J shed 2 bases, with 10 bases lying between them. CDR3 nucleotide sequence: TGTGCCAGCAGCTTAGGACCCGGCCACACAGATACGCAGTATTTT. Its protein product is CASSLGPGHTDTQYF.

The CDR3 sequence: CASRRDPYGYTF. The CDR3 DNA reads as TGCGCCAGCAGAAGAGATCCCTATGGCTACACCTTC. The chain combines TRBV5-1 with TRBJ1-2; D unclear. Trimming removed 5 bases from V and 4 bases from J, with 9 bases in between. The CDR3 totals 12 residues. Germline lookup yields CDR1 SGHRS and CDR2 YFSETQ.

This rearrangement joins TRBV6-5 to TRBJ2-7, with 7 positions matching TRBD2. The DNA end lines up better with TRBJ2-4; the J call may be wrong. This CDR3 has 15 residues. Looked up from germline, CDR1 is MNHEY and CDR2 is SVGAGI. As DNA, the CDR3 is TGTGCCAGCAGTTACGGACTAGGTGGTTCGAACATTCAGTACTTC. It codes for CASSYGLGGSNIQYF.

The chain recombines TRBV6-1 with TRBJ1-1; no firm D call. This CDR3 spans 14 amino acids. CDR1 is MNHNS, CDR2 SASEGT, per germline. V shed 1 base and J shed 5 bases, with 11 bases lying between them. The CDR3 DNA follows: TGTGCCAGCAGTGAAGTTCCAGGTAGGACTGAAGCTTTCTTT. This sequence encodes CASSEVPGRTEAFF.

The rearrangement joins TRBV29-1 to TRBJ1-1, with D tentatively TRBD1 (5 bases). The CDR3 consists of 15 residues. Trimming pared 1 base from V and 0 bases from J, leaving 12 bases between. Germline values: CDR1 SQVTM, CDR2 ANQGSEA. DNA for the CDR3: TGCAGCGTTGAAGGGGACCAGGTGGTGAACACTGAAGCTTTCTTT. The encoded protein is CSVEGDQVVNTEAFF.

The J gene is TRBJ1-1, the V gene TRBV7-6; possible D gene TRBD1, 5 bases. V lost 5 bases, J lost 6 bases, and 13 bases lay in between. The CDR3 covers 13 residues. CDR1 is SGHVS and CDR2 is FNYEAQ in the germline V gene. The CDR3 DNA reads TGTGCCAGCAGCCCCGTGGGGGATGCTGAAGCTTTCTTT. Protein sequence: CASSPVGDAEAFF.

The chain links TRBV2 to TRBJ1-1; TRBD1 matches at 7 bases. Losses at the gene ends were 7 bases for V and 7 bases for J; bases not matched to a gene: 9. This CDR3 spans 13 amino acids. Germline V gene sequence: CDR1 SNHLY, CDR2 FYNNEI. CDR3 protein: CASTAKQGFEAFF. Here the CDR3 DNA reads TGTGCCAGCACCGCCAAACAGGGGTTTGAAGCTTTCTTT.

The CDR3 here is CSVGDMNTEAFF. The CDR3 region has the DNA TGCAGTGTAGGGGACATGAACACTGAAGCTTTCTTT. The chain employs TRBV20-1 and TRBJ1-1; maybe TRBD1 (6 bases). The CDR3 has 12 residues. V dropped 7 bases and J dropped 0 bases, with 9 bases sitting between them. CDR1 and CDR2 (germline): DFQATT, SNEGSKA (reference sequence).

The V call is TRBV20-1, the J call TRBJ2-3; TRBD2 matches at 10 bases. CDR3 size: 13 residues. The germline V gene encodes CDR1 DFQATT and CDR2 SNEGSKA (reference sequence). V dropped 7 bases and J dropped 6; count of bases not matched to a gene: 7. In DNA, the CDR3 is TGCAGTGTGCCGAGCGGGGGGGGTGATACGCAGTATTTT. Translating it yields CSVPSGGGDTQYF.

Concerning this clonotype itself: One end of the junction fails to match germline, which may point to a read error. This chain connects TRBV27 to TRBJ1-2, with TRBD1 matching 7 bases. The CDR3 sequence is 13 residues long. Germline V CDR1 and CDR2: MNHEY, SMNVEV (reference sequence). The CDR3 protein is CASSPGTVYDYTF. CDR3 nucleotides: TGTGCCAGCAGTCCCGGGACAGTCTATGACTACACCTTC.

The chain has TRBV9 and TRBJ1-1; 9 positions agree with TRBD1. Looked up from germline, CDR1 is SGDLS and CDR2 is YYNGEE. The CDR3 contains 15 residues. J lost 1 base, V lost 2 bases, and 3 bases had no gene match. In DNA form, the CDR3 reads TGTGCCAGCAGCGTCCCGGGACAGGGGAACACTGAAGCTTTCTTT. Translation gives CASSVPGQGNTEAFF.

This clonotype was seen more than once but under ten times. This CDR3 is CASSQAGSGVPYEQYF. The CDR3 nucleotides are TGTGCCAGCAGCCAAGCTGGCTCGGGGGTCCCCTACGAGCAGTACTTC. The rearrangement links TRBV3-1 to TRBJ2-7, with a tentative D call TRBD2 (6 bases). CDR3 length: 16 amino acids. Germline loops: CDR1 LGHDT, CDR2 YNNKEL (reference sequence). The V end was cut by 1 base, the J end by 2 bases, with 15 bases between.

The chain recombines TRBV28 with TRBJ1-1; D not resolved. Germline V gives CDR1 MDHEN, CDR2 SYDVKM. The CDR3 is 14 residues long. The V and J ends lost 7 bases and 0 bases respectively, with 12 bases between them. The CDR3 reads CASTLLRMNTEAFF. DNA of the CDR3: TGTGCCAGCACCTTGTTGAGGATGAACACTGAAGCTTTCTTT.

V and J are TRBV12-5 and TRBJ2-5; 8 positions agree with TRBD2. Per germline, CDR1 LGHNT and CDR2 FRNRAP. J gave up 5 bases and V 6 bases, and 11 bases lay outside the gene matches. The CDR3 loop spans 15 amino acids. The CDR3: CASGLSGEVLETQYF. In DNA, the CDR3 is TGTGCTAGTGGCCTTAGCGGGGAAGTTCTGGAGACCCAGTACTTC.